The T cell receptor beta chain under discussion was sequenced for a study of blood T cell repertoires in COVID-19. At the level of the study: The analysed material was cDNA or gDNA that came from T cells, B-cell-depleted T cells, or PBMCs.

Original analysis: From reference gene primer amplification, estimates of nucleated cell counts were derived. Profiled with immunoSEQ multiplex PCR; TCRdb holds only in-frame clones, not every one. The D gene and trimming were derived from the DNA, and the V and J assignments and clone size from that table. Of tens of thousands of clones in the sample, about 74% were seen once. Trimming removed 1 base from V and 1 base from J, with 10 bases in between. The CDR3 is 15 amino acids. Germline values: CDR1 LGHNA, CDR2 YSLEER. Seattle's cohort entered during active infection and was followed longitudinally.

The sequencing input was peripheral blood. The TCR originated in a man between 65 and 80 years old with COVID-19, enrolled during active disease. The rearrangement links TRBV4-3 to TRBJ1-1; weak D call: TRBD1 (5 bases). CDR3 in amino acids: CASSQGLGRNTEAFF. As DNA, the CDR3 is TGCGCCAGCAGCCAAGGCTTGGGGCGGAACACTGAAGCTTTCTTT.